The present TCR beta chain was sequenced within a study of human T cells and chemical hapten exposure. Study details: Among samples, TCR yields varied mainly because of small differences in pooled library volume.

This clonotype was counted between two and nine times. Its cognate antigen is unknown. The ends were cut back, 6 bases at V and 8 bases at J, with 8 bases in the middle. The CDR3 consists of 11 residues. General study points: Alopecia in all donors means immunity may differ from healthy individuals.

Time point reported: patch test 3, about 24 weeks after DPC sensitization. Treatment described: therapeutic diphenylcyclopropenone sensitization with weekly scalp DPC. The library labeled individual cDNA molecules by adding unique molecular identifiers to them. Each CDR3 protein is one row after TCRdb ran MiXCR on the RACE reads. The sample has about 160,000 distinct CDR3 sequences, 25% to 35% seen once. Here the sequenced sample was whole blood, taken in connection with sensitization to the hapten diphenylcyclopropenone (DPC). The source is a woman younger than 30 with alopecia areata. Some clones in this sample may be carry-over from other donors' samples. The V call is TRBV12-3 or TRBV12-4, the J call TRBJ2-1, with D perhaps TRBD1 or TRBD2 (5 bases each). CDR3 region: CASSPGHEQFF. DNA of the CDR3: TGTGCCAGCAGCCCGGGACATGAGCAGTTCTTC.